This entry describes one T cell receptor beta chain. What it recognizes is unknown. The length of the CDR3 is 17 residues. Per germline, CDR1 MNHEY and CDR2 SMNVEV (reference sequence). The V gene end was trimmed by 3 bases and the J gene end by 5 bases; junction bases not matched to a gene: 11. The data derive from a study of a mutant IDH1 vaccine in newly diagnosed glioma. Findings and limits, study-wide: The vaccine induced immune responses, and these occurred in about 93% of patients.

Time point noted: week 35, safety follow-up. The study gave 300 ug of mutant IDH1 20-mer peptide per vaccine dose, with topical imiquimod. Data came from immunoSEQ multiplex PCR; TCRdb stores just in-frame clones and leaves some out. The table lists some 48,000 clones, about 79% of them singletons. This TCR came from a man in his forties or fifties with glioma. This sequence joins TRBV27 and TRBJ2-2; 8 nucleotides agree with TRBD2. The sample here was PBMCs, taken from a glioma patient whose treatment included an IDH1 peptide vaccine. CDR3: CASSFGAPAGVTGELFF. The CDR3 DNA reads TGTGCCAGCAGTTTCGGGGCTCCAGCGGGAGTTACCGGGGAGCTGTTTTTT.